The 15 T cell receptor beta chains given below trace back to one sample, sequenced in a study of cytomegalovirus exposure and HLA in healthy donors. Researchers ran the PCR with 60 Vbeta and 13 Jbeta primers. TCRdb's table, derived via immunoSEQ multiplex PCR, lists solely in-frame clones and lacks some. The data hold about 77,000 clones, with approximately 78% observed a single time. Sequenced material: PBMCs. All receptors come from a man aged 35 to 55 in good health and CMV-seronegative.

Here the CDR3 reads CASSAHRRGAFF. CDR3 nucleotide sequence: TGTGCCAGCAGCGCTCACAGGAGGGGAGCTTTCTTT. This rearrangement joins TRBV9 to TRBJ1-1; D is possibly TRBD1 (5 bases). V lost 3 bases and J 10 bases, leaving 13 bases between the germline ends. Germline values: CDR1 SGDLS, CDR2 YYNGEE. The CDR3 has 12 amino acids.

The chain joins TRBV4-1 to TRBJ1-2; a weak D match, TRBD1 (5 bases). Between the trimmed V and J ends, which lost 1 base and 2 bases, there was a span of 11 bases. This CDR3 is 15 amino acids long. CDR1 and CDR2 from the germline V gene are MGHRA and YSYEKL. In DNA, the CDR3 is TGCGCCAGCAGCCAAGTTACGACAGTCAACTATGGCTACACCTTC. Protein product: CASSQVTTVNYGYTF.

The chain uses TRBV5-4 and TRBJ2-3, with 10 bases lining up with TRBD2. The CDR3 is made up of 16 amino acids. Germline V gene lookup returns CDR1 SGHNT and CDR2 YYREEE (reference sequence). The V gene end was trimmed by 2 bases and the J gene end by 6 bases; junction bases not matched to a gene: 9. CDR3 region: CASSFRLAGALDTQYF. The DNA of the CDR3 is TGTGCCAGCAGCTTCAGGCTAGCGGGGGCACTGGATACGCAGTATTTT.

The chain couples TRBV7-2 to TRBJ2-3; D may be TRBD2 (6 bases). V gave up 2 bases and J gave up 1 base, with 13 bases separating them. The V gene's germline CDR1 is SGHTA and CDR2 FQGNSA. This CDR3 is built from 16 residues. CDR3 sequence: CASSLLGGRGTDTQYF. CDR3 in DNA: TGTGCCAGCAGCTTATTGGGGGGACGGGGCACAGATACGCAGTATTTT.

The CDR3 DNA reads as TGTGCCAGCAGCCGTAGGGACAGACAAACAATCTATGGCTACACCTTC. Encoded protein: CASSRRDRQTIYGYTF. The chain recombines TRBV6-6 with TRBJ1-2, with 7 bases fitting TRBD1. Germline lookup yields CDR1 MNHNY and CDR2 SVGAGI (reference sequence). V dropped 6 bases and J dropped 4; count of bases not matched to a gene: 14. The CDR3 has 16 amino acids.

The chain recombines TRBV28 with TRBJ1-1; D remains ambiguous. Trimming left V 7 bases short and J 6 bases short, with 15 bases between. Per germline, CDR1 MDHEN and CDR2 SYDVKM. CDR3 size: 13 residues. The CDR3 sequence is CASTRPEVAEAFF. CDR3 DNA: TGTGCCAGCACCCGACCCGAGGTCGCTGAAGCTTTCTTT.

The genes are TRBV4-1 and TRBJ1-5; no reliable D call. V lost 1 base, J lost 4 bases, and 11 bases lay in between. CDR3 length equals 15 residues. CDR1 MGHRA and CDR2 YSYEKL come from the germline V gene. The CDR3 is CASSQVQQNNQPQHF. CDR3 in DNA: TGCGCCAGCAGCCAAGTTCAACAGAATAATCAGCCCCAGCATTTT.

The genes are TRBV28 and TRBJ2-5; 7 bases are shared with TRBD1. Near its end, the DNA agrees better with TRBJ2-7, so the J call may be wrong. Germline V CDR1 and CDR2: MDHEN, SYDVKM. CDR3 length: 14 amino acids. CDR3 amino acids: CAGQDSRANYEQYF. CDR3 DNA sequence: TGTGCCGGACAGGACAGCAGGGCGAATTACGAGCAGTACTTC.

J is TRBJ1-1 and V is TRBV6-1; D is undetermined. There are 13 residues in the CDR3. Per germline, CDR1 MNHNS and CDR2 SASEGT. The ends were cut back, 8 bases at V and 3 bases at J, with 13 bases in the middle. CDR3 residues: CASSKPQYTEAFF. The CDR3 DNA reads TGTGCCAGCTCGAAACCCCAGTACACTGAAGCTTTCTTT.

This chain joins TRBV7-3 and TRBJ2-7, with 8 bases matching TRBD2. V shed 4 bases, J shed 2 bases, and the junction held 10 bases outside the gene matches. CDR1 and CDR2 from the germline V gene are SGHTA and FQGTGA. CDR3 length: 16 residues. For the CDR3, the DNA is TGTGCCAGCAGCTCCTTGGGGTCGGGAGGGACCTACGAGCAGTACTTC. Amino acid sequence: CASSSLGSGGTYEQYF.

This clone was detected a few times. The rearrangement joins TRBV4-3 to TRBJ2-5; 10 bases are a match to TRBD1. V gave up 4 bases and J gave up 4 bases; unmatched junction bases: 6. CDR1 is LGHNA, CDR2 YSLEER, per germline. The CDR3 is 15 residues long. As DNA, the CDR3 is TGCGCCAGCAGCCCCGGGACAGGGGTAGGAGAGACCCAGTACTTC. Translation: CASSPGTGVGETQYF.

The J gene is TRBJ1-1, the V gene TRBV11-2, with TRBD1 matching over 7 bases. Germline assignment: CDR1 SGHAT and CDR2 FQNNGV. The CDR3 covers 14 residues. V was clipped by 3 bases and J by 6 bases; unmatched bases: 7. For the CDR3, the DNA is TGTGCCAGCAGCTTTTACCGGGACAGTTCTGAAGCTTTCTTT. Its translation is CASSFYRDSSEAFF.

V is TRBV2 and J is TRBJ1-5, with 8 bases that match TRBD1. Germline values: CDR1 SNHLY, CDR2 FYNNEI. This CDR3 spans 14 amino acids. V was clipped by 5 bases and J by 5 bases; unmatched bases: 5. The CDR3 sequence is CASSRQGSHQPQHF. In DNA, the CDR3 is TGTGCCAGCAGTCGACAGGGGTCCCATCAGCCCCAGCATTTT.

This clone appeared a single time. The chain recombines TRBV5-6 with TRBJ1-6, with 7 bases identical to TRBD1. The V segment lost 3 bases and the J segment 7 bases; nucleotides outside the gene matches: 4. Germline V CDR1 and CDR2: SGHDT, YYEEEE. The CDR3 sequence is 14 residues long. The CDR3, as DNA: TGTGCCAGCAGCTCGGGACAGCCGAATTCACCCCTCCACTTT. Protein product: CASSSGQPNSPLHF. Supplemented by reference TRBV5-6 and TRBJ1-6, the full variable domain reads DAGVTQSPTHLIKTRGQQVTLRCSPKSGHDTVSWYQQALGQGPQFIFQYYEEEERQRGNFPDRFSGHQFPNYSSELNVNALLLGDSALYLCASSSGQPNSPLHFGNGTRLTVT.

The V gene is TRBV27, the J gene TRBJ1-6; TRBD1 matches at 11 bases. Trimming took 7 bases from V and 7 from J; bases not matched to a gene: 15. The CDR3 loop spans 18 amino acids. Germline CDR1 and CDR2: MNHEY and SMNVEV (reference sequence). The CDR3 DNA follows: TGTGCCAGCACCCCCGGGACAGGGGGAAACTCCGGGAATTCACCCCTCCACTTT. Encoded protein: CASTPGTGGNSGNSPLHF.